Below, 27 T cell receptor beta chains from the same sample are listed, as sequenced in a study of Tregs in tolerant kidney transplant recipients. Sequencing was performed with immunoSEQ multiplex PCR; in TCRdb, only in-frame clones are kept and a portion is missing. The sample holds hundreds of thousands of clones, approximately 83% seen once. Input material: CD4+ T cells from blood. All receptors derive from a human donor in good health.

The rearrangement joins TRBV5-1 to TRBJ2-3; D call uncertain. The CDR3 sequence is 15 residues long. Trimming pared 4 bases from V and 0 bases from J, leaving 12 bases between. Germline V CDR1 and CDR2: SGHRS, YFSETQ. The CDR3: CASSRPVVSTDTQYF. CDR3 sequence (DNA): TGCGCCAGCAGCCGACCCGTGGTCAGCACAGATACGCAGTATTTT.

V usage is TRBV7-2 and J usage is TRBJ2-2; D is unresolved. Germline V gene lookup returns CDR1 SGHTA and CDR2 FQGNSA. The CDR3 totals 14 residues. V lost 6 bases to trimming and J lost 1 base, with 9 bases between them. The CDR3 sequence is CASRDQWNTGELFF. The CDR3 DNA reads TGTGCCAGCAGGGACCAGTGGAACACCGGGGAGCTGTTTTTT. Drawing the rest from reference TRBV7-2 and TRBJ2-2, the complete variable domain is GAGVSQSPSNKVTEKGKDVELRCDPISGHTALYWYRQSLGQGLEFLIYFQGNSAPDKSGLPSDRFSAERTGGSVSTLTIQRTQQEDSAVYLCASRDQWNTGELFFGEGSRLTVL.

The chain employs TRBV5-4 and TRBJ1-5; D may be TRBD1 (5 bases). From germline, CDR1 is SGHNT and CDR2 YYREEE (reference sequence). V lost 1 base to trimming and J lost 7 bases, with 12 bases between them. CDR3 length: 14 amino acids. The CDR3 loop reads CASSLFGAGQPQHF. In nucleotides, the CDR3 is TGTGCCAGCAGCTTGTTTGGGGCGGGCCAGCCCCAGCATTTT.

This chain joins TRBV29-1 and TRBJ1-1; D uncertain. V shed 4 bases and J shed 3 bases, with 15 bases lying between them. Germline lookup yields CDR1 SQVTM and CDR2 ANQGSEA. This CDR3 has 14 residues. In DNA form, the CDR3 reads TGCAGCGTTGCACAGACCGACGCCTACACTGAAGCTTTCTTT. Amino acid sequence: CSVAQTDAYTEAFF.

This sequence joins TRBV19 and TRBJ2-3, with a tentative D call TRBD2 (5 bases). The germline V gene encodes CDR1 LNHDA and CDR2 SQIVND (reference sequence). Trimming removed 4 bases at V and 4 bases at J, with 9 bases between. The CDR3 consists of 13 residues. CDR3 amino acids: CASSTWEPDTQYF. Here the CDR3 DNA reads TGTGCCAGTAGTACGTGGGAGCCAGATACGCAGTATTTT.

The chain links TRBV18 to TRBJ2-5; D is unresolved. V was pared by 4 bases and J by 2 bases, with 8 bases between. Germline CDR1 is KGHSH and CDR2 is LQKENI. The CDR3 covers 13 residues. The CDR3 nucleotides read TGTGCCAGCTCACTCGGGCAGCAAGAGACCCAGTACTTC. This codes for CASSLGQQETQYF.

V usage is TRBV7-6 and J usage is TRBJ2-1, with D unclear. V lost 4 bases and J lost 6, with 10 bases in between. The CDR3 is 13 residues long. CDR1 SGHVS and CDR2 FNYEAQ come from the germline V gene. The CDR3 nucleotides read TGTGCCAGCAGCTCCCCCCGCCTCAATGAGCAGTTCTTC. This translates into CASSSPRLNEQFF.

The V gene is TRBV6-6, the J gene TRBJ1-5; D might be TRBD1 (5 bases). Germline lookup yields CDR1 MNHNY and CDR2 SVGAGI (reference sequence). The CDR3 is made up of 16 amino acids. Trimming removed 6 bases from V and 1 base from J, with 16 bases in between. The CDR3 protein is CASRRVDSASNQPQHF. CDR3 sequence (DNA): TGTGCCAGCAGGCGGGTCGACAGTGCAAGCAATCAGCCCCAGCATTTT.

This clone was seen a single time. The rearrangement links TRBV18 to TRBJ2-5; TRBD1 matches at 12 bases. Judging by the DNA end, TRBJ2-7 fits better; the J call may be wrong. The CDR3 extends over 14 amino acids. Germline-derived CDR1 and CDR2 are KGHSH and LQKENI. DNA of the CDR3: TGTGCCAGCTCAGGGGACAGGGGGCGGTACGAGCAGTACTTC. Translation gives CASSGDRGRYEQYF.

V gene TRBV25-1 combines with J gene TRBJ1-1, with D possibly matching TRBD1 (5 bases). Trimming took off 5 bases at V and 1 base at J, with 17 bases between the two ends. Germline CDR1 MGHDK, CDR2 SYGVNS. The CDR3 length is 16 residues. Here the CDR3 reads CASSTLEYQGNTEAFF. The CDR3 coding sequence is TGTGCCAGCAGTACCTTAGAGTACCAGGGGAACACTGAAGCTTTCTTT.

CDR3 bases: TGTGCCAGCAGTGGCGGAAACAGGGGAAAGTCACCCCTCCACTTT. Protein product: CASSGGNRGKSPLHF. This chain joins TRBV6-6 and TRBJ1-6; TRBD1 matches at 7 bases. This CDR3 comprises 15 residues. Unmatched junction bases numbered 11, after V lost 5 bases and J lost 10 bases. The germline gives CDR1 MNHNY, CDR2 SVGAGI (reference sequence).

The V call is TRBV30, the J call TRBJ1-6; TRBD1 matches 7 bases. The CDR3 sequence is 15 residues long. With 2 bases clipped from V and 8 bases from J, the junction kept 9 bases outside the gene matches. Germline V CDR1 and CDR2: GTSNPN, SVGIG (reference sequence). CDR3 coding DNA: TGTGCCTGGAGTCTACAGGGGCTTCGGTATTCACCCCTCCACTTT. Translated, it gives CAWSLQGLRYSPLHF. The full variable domain, in which reference TRBV30 and TRBJ1-6 provide the parts outside the CDR3, is SQTIHQWPATLVQPVGSPLSLECTVEGTSNPNLYWYRQAAGRGLQLLFYSVGIGQISSEVPQNLSASRPQDRQFILSSKKLLLSDSGFYLCAWSLQGLRYSPLHFGNGTRLTVT.

V usage is TRBV29-1 and J usage is TRBJ2-5; TRBD1 aligns across 8 bases. Germline CDR1 and CDR2: SQVTM and ANQGSEA. V was clipped by 3 bases and J by 4 bases; unmatched bases: 7. This CDR3 spans 14 amino acids. CDR3 sequence (DNA): TGCAGCGTTGAGGGCAGGGGGCTAAGAGAGACCCAGTACTTC. This codes for CSVEGRGLRETQYF.

This rearrangement joins TRBV6-5 to TRBJ1-5; no firm D call. The CDR3 covers 15 residues. Germline V gene sequence: CDR1 MNHEY, CDR2 SVGAGI. With 2 bases removed from V and 2 bases from J, the gap between germline ends came to 10 bases. Here the CDR3 reads CASSYRENGNQPQHF. In DNA form, the CDR3 reads TGTGCCAGCAGTTACAGGGAAAATGGCAATCAGCCCCAGCATTTT.

This sequence joins TRBV18 and TRBJ2-1; 13 bases map to TRBD2. Germline CDR1 is KGHSH and CDR2 is LQKENI. The CDR3 extends over 15 amino acids. V lost 6 bases and J lost 8; bases outside the gene matches: 7. The CDR3 protein is CASSRTSGSWDEQFF. The CDR3, as DNA: TGTGCCAGCTCTCGGACTAGCGGGAGTTGGGATGAGCAGTTCTTC.

The genes are TRBV6-5 and TRBJ1-4; possibly TRBD1 for D (6 bases). CDR3 size: 15 residues. The germline V gene encodes CDR1 MNHEY and CDR2 SVGAGI. V gave up 7 bases and J gave up 7 bases, with 19 bases separating them. CDR3 in amino acids: CASTFLLDRPEKLFF. For the CDR3, the DNA is TGTGCCAGCACTTTTCTACTTGACAGGCCTGAAAAACTGTTTTTT.

This sequence joins TRBV11-2 and TRBJ2-5, with 10 positions matching TRBD1. Germline V gene data show CDR1 as SGHAT and CDR2 as FQNNGV. With V trimmed by 5 bases and J by 1 base, 4 bases remained unmatched. The CDR3 has 15 amino acids. CDR3 DNA: TGTGCCAGCAGCCCATGGGACAGGGGCCAAGAGACCCAGTACTTC. As protein: CASSPWDRGQETQYF.

The chain employs TRBV6-1 and TRBJ1-6, with TRBD1 as a possible D gene (6 bases). Germline values: CDR1 MNHNS, CDR2 SASEGT. CDR3 length equals 21 residues. The V and J ends lost 5 bases and 0 bases respectively, with 26 bases between them. DNA of the CDR3: TGTGCCAGCAGTAAAGGGGGACGAGGCAAGGGGACTAGCTCCTATAATTCACCCCTCCACTTT. This sequence encodes CASSKGGRGKGTSSYNSPLHF.

V gene TRBV4-1 combines with J gene TRBJ2-7, with a tentative D call TRBD1 (6 bases). This CDR3 region has 14 residues. Looked up from germline, CDR1 is MGHRA and CDR2 is YSYEKL. Deletions cut 1 base from V and 6 bases from J, with 13 bases between. CDR3 bases: TGCGCCAGCAGCCAAGGGGTCCTAGGGGGCGAGCAGTACTTC. Translating it yields CASSQGVLGGEQYF.

J is TRBJ1-6 and V is TRBV9; 7 positions match TRBD1. The CDR3 spans 15 residues. The trim removed 3 bases at V and 7 bases at J, leaving 7 bases unmatched. Germline V gene data show CDR1 as SGDLS and CDR2 as YYNGEE. The CDR3 DNA sequence: TGTGCCAGCAGCGGCGGACAGGTTCTCAATTCACCCCTCCACTTT. Protein product: CASSGGQVLNSPLHF.

The rearrangement uses TRBV6-5 and TRBJ2-5; 8 nucleotides align to TRBD2. Trimming cost V 6 bases and J 3 bases; bases outside gene matches: 3. Per germline, CDR1 MNHEY and CDR2 SVGAGI. The CDR3 is made up of 13 amino acids. The CDR3 DNA reads TGTGCCAGCAGCCGTAGCGGGGAAGAGACCCAGTACTTC. This encodes CASSRSGEETQYF.

DNA for the CDR3: TGTGCCAGCAGCGTCAGGGGGGATACTGAAGCTTTCTTT. Translating gives CASSVRGDTEAFF. The chain couples TRBV5-5 to TRBJ1-1, with 7 bases matching TRBD1. J was trimmed by 5 bases and V by 4 bases; bases with no gene match: 5. Germline loops: CDR1 SGHKS, CDR2 YYEKEE (reference sequence). The CDR3 totals 13 residues.

This clone came up a few times. The V call is TRBV5-6, the J call TRBJ1-1; D may be TRBD1 (6 bases). Germline V gene sequence: CDR1 SGHDT, CDR2 YYEEEE. The CDR3 has 16 amino acids. Trimming shortened V by 1 base and J by 0 bases, and 13 bases separated the two germline ends. This chain's CDR3 is CASSLMSGQLNTEAFF. Written as DNA, the CDR3 is TGTGCCAGCAGCTTGATGTCTGGACAGTTGAACACTGAAGCTTTCTTT.

In nucleotides, the CDR3 is TGTGCCAGCAGCTCTACAGGGTTTTACTCTGGAAACACCATATATTTT. This translates into CASSSTGFYSGNTIYF. This sequence joins TRBV5-4 and TRBJ1-3; the D gene is possibly TRBD1 (6 bases). The V gene's germline CDR1 is SGHNT and CDR2 YYREEE (reference sequence). The CDR3 is 16 residues long. The V and J ends lost 3 bases and 0 bases respectively, with 13 bases between them.

The J gene is TRBJ2-5, the V gene TRBV6-1; the match to TRBD2 covers 7 bases. The CDR3 is 16 residues long. Germline loops: CDR1 MNHNS, CDR2 SASEGT. Unmatched junction bases numbered 11, after V lost 0 bases and J lost 7 bases. The CDR3 protein is CASSEAPTTPGGTQYF. CDR3 nucleotides: TGTGCCAGCAGTGAAGCCCCTACAACCCCGGGGGGGACCCAGTACTTC.

This clone was detected only a few times. This sequence joins TRBV9 and TRBJ2-7; TRBD1 matches 8 bases. CDR3 size: 15 residues. Germline lookup yields CDR1 SGDLS and CDR2 YYNGEE. J lost 2 bases, V lost 3 bases, and 7 bases had no gene match. CDR3 sequence: CASSGHRGATYEQYF. In DNA, the CDR3 is TGTGCCAGCAGCGGCCACAGGGGGGCCACCTACGAGCAGTACTTC.

The gene calls are TRBV7-2 and TRBJ2-7, with 7 bases identical to TRBD1. CDR3 length equals 14 residues. The germline V gene encodes CDR1 SGHTA and CDR2 FQGNSA. V lost 1 base to trimming and J lost 4 bases; unmatched junction nucleotides: 4. The CDR3 DNA sequence: TGTGCCAGCAGCTTAGGACAGGGTCTGTACGAGCAGTACTTC. Translated, it gives CASSLGQGLYEQYF.